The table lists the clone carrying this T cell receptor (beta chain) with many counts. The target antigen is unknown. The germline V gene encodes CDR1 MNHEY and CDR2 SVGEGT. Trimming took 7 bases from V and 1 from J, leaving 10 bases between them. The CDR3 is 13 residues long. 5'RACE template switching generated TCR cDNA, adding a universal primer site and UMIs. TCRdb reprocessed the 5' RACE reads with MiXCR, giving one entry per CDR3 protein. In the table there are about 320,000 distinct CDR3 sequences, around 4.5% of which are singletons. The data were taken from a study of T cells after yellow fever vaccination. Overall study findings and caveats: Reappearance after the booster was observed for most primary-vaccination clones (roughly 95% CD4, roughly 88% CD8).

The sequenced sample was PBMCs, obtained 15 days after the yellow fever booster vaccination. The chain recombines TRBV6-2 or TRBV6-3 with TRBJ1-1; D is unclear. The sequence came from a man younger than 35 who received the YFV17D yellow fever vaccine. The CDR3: CASITEPNTEAFF. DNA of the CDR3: TGTGCCAGCATAACAGAACCGAACACTGAAGCTTTCTTT.